These 26 T cell receptor beta chains came from one sample sequenced in a study of blood T cell repertoires in COVID-19. The data were produced by immunoSEQ multiplex PCR, yet TCRdb's version contains in-frame clones alone and is incomplete. The sample comprises 90,000 to 150,000 clones, around nine tenths of which are singletons, and 15% to 20% rests with the top ten. The sequencing input was peripheral blood. Every receptor here comes from a human donor with acute or convalescent COVID-19. The donor label of this sample is uncertain.

In the case of this clone: Within the sample, other DNA sequences also encode this same CDR3. This sequence joins TRBV9 and TRBJ1-4, with unresolved D. The CDR3 has 13 residues. V was pared by 0 bases and J by 5 bases, with 5 bases between. Germline CDR1 SGDLS, CDR2 YYNGEE. The CDR3 region has the DNA TGTGCCAGCAGCGTAGGGCCAAATGAAAAACTGTTTTTT. It translates to CASSVGPNEKLFF. The entire variable domain, with the rest obtained from reference TRBV9 and TRBJ1-4, is as follows: DSGVTQTPKHLITATGQRVTLRCSPRSGDLSVYWYQQSLDQGLQFLIQYYNGEERAKGNILERFSAQQFPDLHSELNLSSLELGDSALYFCASSVGPNEKLFFGSGTQLSVL.

The CDR3 loop is CASSRTGYNSPLHF. As DNA, the CDR3 is TGTGCCAGCAGTCGGACGGGGTATAATTCACCCCTCCACTTT. The rearrangement links TRBV6-2 or TRBV6-3 to TRBJ1-6; D is uncertain. The CDR3 has 14 residues. V was shortened by 5 bases and J by 4 bases, with 9 bases between the two germline ends. Looked up from germline, CDR1 is MNHEY and CDR2 is SVGEGT.

The V and J genes are TRBV28 and TRBJ1-4, with TRBD1 matching over 7 bases. After removal of 5 bases from V and 2 bases from J, the junction contained 14 bases not matched to a gene. The germline gives CDR1 MDHEN, CDR2 SYDVKM. The CDR3 contains 18 residues. Here the CDR3 reads CASSRQGRFSATNEKLFF. For the CDR3, the DNA is TGTGCCAGCAGTCGACAGGGACGGTTTAGTGCGACTAATGAAAAACTGTTTTTT.

The genes are TRBV18 and TRBJ2-5; no definite D call. Trimming shortened V by 0 bases and J by 5 bases, and 7 bases separated the two germline ends. Germline loops: CDR1 KGHSH, CDR2 LQKENI. The CDR3 runs 13 residues. CDR3 region: CASSPPERETQYF. In DNA form, the CDR3 reads TGTGCCAGCTCACCACCGGAGAGGGAGACCCAGTACTTC.

V is TRBV7-9 and J is TRBJ1-1; D ambiguous. Trimming left V 4 bases short and J 1 base short, with 7 bases between. This CDR3 has 13 amino acids. Germline V gives CDR1 SEHNR, CDR2 FQNEAQ (reference sequence). The CDR3 is CASSSYGNTEAFF. The CDR3 DNA reads TGTGCCAGCAGCTCGTACGGGAACACTGAAGCTTTCTTT.

V usage is TRBV7-2 and J usage is TRBJ2-7; 12 bases agree with TRBD2. J was trimmed by 4 bases and V by 1 base; bases with no gene match: 2. Germline values: CDR1 SGHTA, CDR2 FQGNSA. CDR3 length equals 15 residues. This CDR3 is CASSLETSGRYEQYF. The CDR3 DNA follows: TGTGCCAGCAGCTTAGAGACTAGCGGGAGATACGAGCAGTACTTC. Full variable domain (missing parts from reference TRBV7-2 and TRBJ2-7): GAGVSQSPSNKVTEKGKDVELRCDPISGHTALYWYRQSLGQGLEFLIYFQGNSAPDKSGLPSDRFSAERTGGSVSTLTIQRTQQEDSAVYLCASSLETSGRYEQYFGPGTRLTVT.

In regard to this clone: Mismatch with germline at one junction end may stem from a read error. The rearrangement links TRBV6-2 or TRBV6-3 to TRBJ2-3, with 7 bases that match TRBD2. The germline V gene has CDR1 MNHEY and CDR2 SVGEGT. The CDR3 totals 18 residues. CDR3 sequence: CASCYPRQRGGPTDTQYF. The CDR3, as DNA: TGTGCCAGCTGTTACCCGCGACAGCGGGGCGGCCCCACAGATACGCAGTATTTT.

The chain uses TRBV11-2 and TRBJ1-6, with a possible D match to TRBD1 (6 bases). Per the germline V gene, CDR1 is SGHAT and CDR2 is FQNNGV. The germline V and J ends were trimmed by 3 bases and 9 bases, with 15 bases remaining between them. This CDR3 comprises 15 residues. As DNA, the CDR3 is TGTGCCAGCAGCTTCCAGTGGACAGTTGGTTCACCCCTCCACTTT. Its translation is CASSFQWTVGSPLHF.

This sequence joins TRBV7-9 and TRBJ1-1; D remains unclear. Trimming took 5 bases from V and 8 from J, leaving 15 bases between them. The CDR3 extends over 13 amino acids. CDR1 and CDR2 (germline): SEHNR, FQNEAQ (reference sequence). CDR3 in amino acids: CASSPPLRGEAFF. The CDR3 DNA is TGTGCCAGCAGCCCCCCGCTACGGGGAGAAGCTTTCTTT.

The rearrangement links TRBV29-1 to TRBJ1-1; possibly TRBD1 for D (5 bases). Looked up from germline, CDR1 is SQVTM and CDR2 is ANQGSEA. Trimming removed 4 bases at V and 0 bases at J, with 6 bases between. The CDR3 totals 12 residues. The CDR3 DNA is TGCAGCGTTGTACAGGTGAACACTGAAGCTTTCTTT. Translation gives CSVVQVNTEAFF.

This chain uses TRBV7-9 with TRBJ2-2, with 10 bases matching TRBD2. J lost 6 bases, V lost 6 bases, and 10 bases had no gene match. Germline CDR1 is SEHNR and CDR2 is FQNEAQ (reference sequence). The CDR3 loop spans 16 amino acids. The CDR3 protein is CASRESGRAGPGELFF. The CDR3 bases are TGTGCCAGCAGAGAAAGCGGGAGGGCCGGGCCCGGGGAGCTGTTTTTT.

About this clone itself: The sample has other DNA sequences that encode this CDR3 too. V gene TRBV12-3 or TRBV12-4 combines with J gene TRBJ1-1; D unresolved. The CDR3 is 13 residues long. Trimming stripped 6 bases from V and 0 bases from J, with 8 bases between. The CDR3 DNA reads as TGTGCCAGCAGCCTTCAGTTGAACACTGAAGCTTTCTTT. Its translation: CASSLQLNTEAFF.

The chain is built from TRBV29-1 and TRBJ2-1; 9 positions match TRBD2. Germline lookup yields CDR1 SQVTM and CDR2 ANQGSEA. The ends lost 5 bases at V and 0 bases at J; junction bases unmatched: 2. There are 14 residues in the CDR3. Here the CDR3 reads CSVRGGDSYNEQFF. The CDR3 nucleotides read TGCAGCGTTCGCGGGGGGGACTCCTACAATGAGCAGTTCTTC.

The chain is built from TRBV27 and TRBJ1-5, with D hard to call. The V gene lost 4 bases and the J gene lost 1 base, with 5 bases spanning the gap. Germline-derived CDR1 and CDR2 are MNHEY and SMNVEV (reference sequence). CDR3 length: 13 residues. CDR3 protein: CASSSRSNQPQHF. CDR3 in DNA: TGTGCCAGCAGTTCGAGAAGCAATCAGCCCCAGCATTTT.

V is TRBV29-1 and J is TRBJ2-2, with D perhaps matching TRBD2 (5 bases). This CDR3 spans 16 amino acids. V was trimmed by 3 bases and J by 0 bases, leaving 14 bases between them. In germline, CDR1 is SQVTM, CDR2 ANQGSEA. The CDR3 sequence is CSVDYRGGANTGELFF. The CDR3 coding sequence is TGCAGCGTTGACTACCGCGGAGGCGCGAACACCGGGGAGCTGTTTTTT.

The genes are TRBV10-3 and TRBJ1-2, with D maybe TRBD1 (6 bases). Germline V gene lookup returns CDR1 ENHRY and CDR2 SYGVKD. The V end was cut by 4 bases, the J end by 7 bases, with 13 bases between. There are 13 residues in the CDR3. The CDR3 coding sequence is TGTGCCATCAGTGCAACAGGGCCTGGTGGCTACACCTTC. Protein: CAISATGPGGYTF.

The genes are TRBV29-1 and TRBJ2-7; 10 bases line up with TRBD1. CDR3 size: 15 residues. V shed 6 bases, J shed 4 bases, and the junction held 12 bases outside the gene matches. Looked up from germline, CDR1 is SQVTM and CDR2 is ANQGSEA. CDR3 sequence reads: CSVAGTGAFEYEQYF. The DNA of the CDR3 is TGCAGCGTCGCCGGGACAGGGGCTTTCGAGTACGAGCAGTACTTC.

The gene calls are TRBV4-3 and TRBJ2-7, with 10 bases aligning to TRBD2. Germline lookup yields CDR1 LGHNA and CDR2 YSLEER. The length of the CDR3 is 20 residues. With 0 bases clipped from V and 2 bases from J, the junction kept 16 bases outside the gene matches. The CDR3 region is CASSQEWSGRASSITYEQYF. The CDR3 nucleotides read TGCGCCAGCAGCCAAGAGTGGAGCGGGAGGGCCTCGAGTATAACCTACGAGCAGTACTTC.

The V call is TRBV6-2 or TRBV6-3, the J call TRBJ1-1; TRBD1 matches 8 bases. CDR1 and CDR2 (germline): MNHEY, SVGEGT. The length of the CDR3 is 14 residues. V shed 6 bases and J 6 bases; nucleotides not matched to a gene: 9. In nucleotides, the CDR3 is TGTGCCAGCAGCGGCAGGGGGCGCCTCTCTGAAGCTTTCTTT. Its translation is CASSGRGRLSEAFF.

The chain combines TRBV27 with TRBJ1-3, with D unresolved. Trimming shortened V by 8 bases and J by 4 bases, and 6 bases separated the two germline ends. CDR1 and CDR2 from the germline V gene are MNHEY and SMNVEV (reference sequence). This CDR3 spans 11 amino acids. CDR3 sequence (DNA): TGTGCCAGCGGCTTAGGAAACACCATATATTTT. Translating gives CASGLGNTIYF.

CDR3 DNA: TGTGCCAGCAGTTTTAATTGGGCTAGCGGGCTCAATGAGCAGTTCTTC. This gives the protein CASSFNWASGLNEQFF. The chain is built from TRBV28 and TRBJ2-1; the match to TRBD2 covers 8 bases. Trimming cost V 3 bases and J 6 bases; bases outside gene matches: 10. CDR3 length: 16 residues. The germline V gene has CDR1 MDHEN and CDR2 SYDVKM.

The rearrangement links TRBV3-1 (or the pseudogene TRBV3-2) to TRBJ2-1, with D perhaps TRBD1 (5 bases). Between the trimmed V and J ends, which lost 0 bases and 5 bases, there was a span of 14 bases. Germline CDR1 LGHDT, CDR2 YNNKEL (reference sequence). The length of the CDR3 is 16 residues. CDR3 DNA: TGTGCCAGCAGCCAAGATAAAGGGGCCCAACACAATGAGCAGTTCTTC. Translation gives CASSQDKGAQHNEQFF.

The chain couples TRBV5-5 to TRBJ1-5; no definite D call. The CDR3 loop spans 18 amino acids. Germline CDR1 and CDR2: SGHKS and YYEKEE (reference sequence). The V end lost 0 bases, the J end lost 0 bases, and 16 bases lay between the germline ends. The DNA for the CDR3 is TGTGCCAGCAGCTTGGATTGGGCCTCTCTCTATAGCAATCAGCCCCAGCATTTT. It is translated as CASSLDWASLYSNQPQHF.

This chain links TRBV3-1 (or the pseudogene TRBV3-2) with TRBJ1-5; D ambiguous. The germline V gene encodes CDR1 LGHDT and CDR2 YNNKEL (reference sequence). The V gene lost 3 bases and the J gene lost 2 bases, with 11 bases spanning the gap. The CDR3 consists of 15 residues. The CDR3 is CASSQGESRNQPQHF. In DNA form, the CDR3 reads TGTGCCAGCAGCCAGGGCGAGAGTCGCAATCAGCCCCAGCATTTT.

This clone was recorded only once. The chain employs TRBV5-1 and TRBJ2-1; 8 bases are shared with TRBD1. CDR3 size: 15 residues. Losses at the gene ends were 1 base for V and 9 bases for J; bases not matched to a gene: 9. Germline V gene lookup returns CDR1 SGHRS and CDR2 YFSETQ. The chain's CDR3 is CASSLNGQGAGEQFF. CDR3 bases: TGCGCCAGCAGCTTGAACGGCCAGGGGGCGGGTGAGCAGTTCTTC.

The chain uses TRBV28 and TRBJ2-1, with 10 bases aligning to TRBD2. The CDR3 has 16 residues. CDR1 is MDHEN and CDR2 is SYDVKM in the germline V gene. Trimming removed 3 bases from V and 1 base from J; junction bases left unmatched: 3. CDR3 sequence: CASSFLAGVSYNEQFF. As DNA, the CDR3 is TGTGCCAGCAGTTTCCTAGCGGGAGTGTCCTACAATGAGCAGTTCTTC.